This entry lists 20 T cell receptor beta chains sequenced from one sample in a study of glioma-infiltrating T cells. Using RNA template, CDR3s of TCR alpha and beta were amplified with iRepertoire arm-PCR. TCRdb called the multiplex PCR reads again in MiXCR, with one record for every CDR3 protein. The repertoire holds about 130,000 distinct CDR3 sequences, with 24% as singletons. The sequencing input was glioma tissue, nonneoplastic brain tissue, or PBMCs (not recorded which). These receptors all stem from a human donor with low-grade glioma or glioblastoma, undergoing nonglioma brain surgery, or in good health (not recorded which).

A few counts support this clonotype. The chain combines TRBV29-1 with TRBJ2-1; D uncertain. The CDR3 runs 13 residues. Between the trimmed V and J ends, which lost 7 bases and 9 bases, there was a span of 19 bases. The germline gives CDR1 SQVTM, CDR2 ANQGSEA. The CDR3 DNA reads as TGCAGCGCCGAAGACGTGGATGGGCGTGAGCAGTTCTTC. Translation gives CSAEDVDGREQFF.

This clonotype occurred a few times. The chain couples TRBV7-2 to TRBJ1-1; perhaps TRBD1 as D (5 bases). The CDR3 extends over 15 amino acids. CDR1 and CDR2 from the germline V gene are SGHTA and FQGNSA. Trimming took 0 bases from V and 1 from J, leaving 9 bases between them. The CDR3 nucleotides are TGTGCCAGCAGCTTAGCGCTGGGGACGAACACTGAAGCTTTCTTT. It specifies CASSLALGTNTEAFF.

This clonotype turned up a few times. The rearrangement joins TRBV7-9 to TRBJ1-2; tentatively, D is TRBD1 (6 bases). V dropped 6 bases and J dropped 3 bases, with 14 bases sitting between them. The CDR3 sequence is 14 residues long. The germline gives CDR1 SEHNR, CDR2 FQNEAQ (reference sequence). CDR3 in amino acids: CASSFAGGDYGYTF. As DNA, the CDR3 is TGTGCCAGCAGTTTCGCCGGGGGCGACTATGGCTACACCTTC.

This clonotype was picked up a small number of times. The CDR3 DNA sequence: TGCAGTGCCCGTCAGGGGCCAAGCACAGATACGCAGTATTTT. Residues: CSARQGPSTDTQYF. The genes are TRBV20-1 and TRBJ2-3; the D gene is possibly TRBD1 (6 bases). Trimming took off 6 bases at V and 0 bases at J, with 13 bases between the two ends. The CDR3 is 14 residues long. Germline V gene sequence: CDR1 DFQATT, CDR2 SNEGSKA (reference sequence).

In this sample, this clonotype turned up a few times. The V gene is TRBV7-6, the J gene TRBJ2-3; 10 positions match TRBD2. V was pared by 5 bases and J by 1 base, with 6 bases of the junction left unmatched. Per the germline V gene, CDR1 is SGHVS and CDR2 is FNYEAQ. The CDR3 runs 16 residues. CDR3 DNA: TGTGCCAGCAGCCCCCAAGCGGGGGGGCGCACAGATACGCAGTATTTT. Protein sequence: CASSPQAGGRTDTQYF.

This clonotype came up a few times. The chain links TRBV7-9 to TRBJ2-3, with 10 bases identical to TRBD2. Germline CDR1 and CDR2: SEHNR and FQNEAQ (reference sequence). There are 18 residues in the CDR3. With 2 bases clipped from V and 5 bases from J, the junction kept 13 bases outside the gene matches. The CDR3 nucleotides are TGTGCCAGCAGCTTAAAAGGGGCTAGCGGGAGACGAGAAGATACGCAGTATTTT. Translated: CASSLKGASGRREDTQYF.

The table lists this clonotype with many counts. The CDR3 sequence is CASSLFASGVLTDTQYF. The CDR3 bases are TGTGCCAGCAGTTTATTTGCTAGCGGGGTGCTCACAGATACGCAGTATTTT. The chain couples TRBV27 to TRBJ2-3, with 9 bases identical to TRBD2. After removal of 1 base from V and 2 bases from J, the junction contained 7 bases not matched to a gene. The CDR3 sequence is 17 residues long. Germline V gene data show CDR1 as MNHEY and CDR2 as SMNVEV (reference sequence).

A remark on this clonotype: Given a much more abundant clone one base away, this may be a read error. This chain connects TRBV11-2 to TRBJ1-4, with D perhaps TRBD1 (5 bases). CDR3 length: 14 amino acids. The germline gives CDR1 SGHAT, CDR2 FQNNGV. The CDR3 protein is CASSSPDKNEKLSF. In DNA, the CDR3 is TGTGCCAGCAGCTCCCCGGACAAAAATGAAAAACTGTCTTTT.

The chain carries TRBV11-1 and TRBJ2-4; the D is unclear. Germline V gene data show CDR1 as SGHAT and CDR2 as FQDESV (reference sequence). The CDR3 is 16 amino acids. V was shortened by 1 base and J by 1 base, with 11 bases between the two germline ends. The DNA of the CDR3 is TGTGCCAGCAGCTTAGACCCGTATTTGGCCAAAAACATTCAGTACTTC. Amino acids: CASSLDPYLAKNIQYF.

There are many counts of this clonotype. The chain links TRBV20-1 to TRBJ2-3; weak D call: TRBD2 (5 bases). From germline, CDR1 is DFQATT and CDR2 SNEGSKA (reference sequence). This CDR3 has 17 residues. V was clipped by 4 bases and J by 5 bases, with 25 bases between them. This CDR3 reads CSATTHSAETSGDTQYF. DNA for the CDR3: TGCAGTGCTACAACCCATTCAGCGGAGACCTCGGGAGATACGCAGTATTTT.

The sample holds many counts of this clonotype. CDR3 sequence reads: CASSQDRTGYNEQFF. In DNA form, the CDR3 reads TGTGCCAGCAGCCAAGATCGAACGGGGTACAATGAGCAGTTCTTC. V is TRBV3-1 and J is TRBJ2-1; D is possibly TRBD2 (5 bases). This CDR3 is built from 15 residues. The V gene lost 0 bases and the J gene lost 4 bases, with 10 bases spanning the gap. Germline V gene sequence: CDR1 LGHDT, CDR2 YNNKEL (reference sequence).

This clonotype has more than one count but fewer than ten. J is TRBJ2-1 and V is TRBV11-2, with 8 positions matching TRBD2. Germline V gene data show CDR1 as SGHAT and CDR2 as FQNNGV. This CDR3 has 15 residues. Trimming removed 3 bases from V and 5 bases from J; junction bases left unmatched: 6. CDR3 in amino acids: CASSFPGTSDNEQFF. Written as DNA, the CDR3 is TGTGCCAGCAGCTTTCCAGGGACTAGTGACAATGAGCAGTTCTTC.

The V gene is TRBV6-4, the J gene TRBJ1-2; TRBD1 is a possible D gene (5 bases). This CDR3 spans 14 amino acids. Trimming stripped 6 bases from V and 4 bases from J, with 15 bases between. CDR1 is MRHNA and CDR2 is SNTAGT in the germline V gene. In DNA, the CDR3 is TGTGCCAGCAGAGACCCGGGGAGGGGCTATGGCTACACCTTC. It encodes CASRDPGRGYGYTF.

This clonotype was counted at least ten times. The rearrangement joins TRBV20-1 to TRBJ2-1; perhaps TRBD2 as D (6 bases). V lost 1 base, J lost 9 bases, and 16 bases lay in between. Germline values: CDR1 DFQATT, CDR2 SNEGSKA (reference sequence). This CDR3 contains 14 residues. The CDR3 loop reads CSARVGWDSGEQFF. CDR3 nucleotide sequence: TGCAGTGCTAGAGTCGGCTGGGACTCTGGTGAGCAGTTCTTC.

The chain uses TRBV5-5 and TRBJ2-7; D is ambiguous. Germline CDR1 is SGHKS and CDR2 is YYEKEE (reference sequence). This CDR3 is built from 14 residues. The germline V and J ends were trimmed by 4 bases and 2 bases, with 13 bases remaining between them. The CDR3 sequence: CASSKAEGTYEQYV. The CDR3 nucleotides are TGTGCCAGCAGCAAGGCGGAAGGGACCTACGAGCAGTACGTC.

The chain couples TRBV12-5 to TRBJ2-5; D possibly corresponds to TRBD2 (5 bases). The germline V gene has CDR1 LGHNT and CDR2 FRNRAP. The CDR3 consists of 15 residues. Deletions cut 5 bases from V and 5 bases from J, with 18 bases between. CDR3 in amino acids: CASGAGLYPWETQYF. The CDR3, as DNA: TGTGCTAGTGGTGCCGGACTGTACCCCTGGGAGACCCAGTACTTC.

This clonotype was seen a few times. V and J are TRBV5-6 and TRBJ2-7; D gene ambiguous. Trimming left V 0 bases short and J 2 bases short, with 6 bases between. CDR3 length: 13 amino acids. Germline V gene sequence: CDR1 SGHDT, CDR2 YYEEEE. CDR3 sequence: CASSLAHTYEQYV. The CDR3, as DNA: TGTGCCAGCAGCTTGGCGCACACCTACGAGCAGTACGTC.

V is TRBV19 and J is TRBJ2-3; D is perhaps TRBD2 (5 bases). Germline CDR1 is LNHDA and CDR2 is SQIVND (reference sequence). Deletions cut 1 base from V and 3 bases from J, with 8 bases between. CDR3 size: 14 residues. The DNA for the CDR3 is TGTGCCAGTAGTATAGGTTGGGAGACAGATACGCAGTATTTT. Its translation: CASSIGWETDTQYF.

The sample holds a few counts of this clonotype. V usage is TRBV20-1 and J usage is TRBJ2-3, with D possibly called TRBD1 or TRBD2 (6 bases each). CDR3 size: 18 residues. The germline V and J ends were trimmed by 6 bases and 6 bases, with 31 bases remaining between them. Germline V CDR1 and CDR2: DFQATT, SNEGSKA (reference sequence). The CDR3 here is CSAKTSYRARGVPDTQYF. The CDR3 DNA is TGCAGTGCAAAAACCTCCTACAGGGCGAGGGGGGTGCCTGATACGCAGTATTTT.

In this sample, this clonotype turned up a few times. The chain employs TRBV12-3 or TRBV12-4 and TRBJ2-1; D is possibly TRBD2 (7 bases). The CDR3 has 15 amino acids. V was shortened by 7 bases and J by 5 bases, with 18 bases between the two germline ends. The CDR3 DNA sequence: TGTGCCAGCATCCTTGGGGGGGGCGGGCACAATGAGCAGTTCTTC. This translates into CASILGGGGHNEQFF.